This T cell receptor beta chain was recorded in a study of shared clonotypes between healthy human individuals. Turning to the study itself: Donor composition was a couple of women and three men, aged 18 to 49. Study-wide points: Sequencing depth was a factor that was expected to affect clonotype sharing among donors. Blood was the sole source, and tissue repertoires probably differ.

Germline CDR1 reads SQVTM; CDR2 reads ANQGSEA. Trimming took off 3 bases at V and 2 bases at J, with 8 bases between the two ends. The CDR3 runs to 12 residues. On this clone: As yet, its antigen is unknown.

Only in-frame clones appear in the TCRdb table, and some are missing; sequencing was by immunoSEQ multiplex PCR. The sample has 450,000 or so clones; roughly 80% are singletons. Every one of the donors was a Caucasian adult that lived in Nashville, Tennessee. The sequence derives from a woman aged 40 to 55 in good health. Some clones in this sample may be carry-over from other donors' samples. The gene calls are TRBV29-1 and TRBJ2-7; D call uncertain. Material: PBMCs. CDR3 amino acids: CSVEEEPYEQYF. DNA for the CDR3: TGCAGCGTTGAGGAAGAACCCTACGAGCAGTACTTC.